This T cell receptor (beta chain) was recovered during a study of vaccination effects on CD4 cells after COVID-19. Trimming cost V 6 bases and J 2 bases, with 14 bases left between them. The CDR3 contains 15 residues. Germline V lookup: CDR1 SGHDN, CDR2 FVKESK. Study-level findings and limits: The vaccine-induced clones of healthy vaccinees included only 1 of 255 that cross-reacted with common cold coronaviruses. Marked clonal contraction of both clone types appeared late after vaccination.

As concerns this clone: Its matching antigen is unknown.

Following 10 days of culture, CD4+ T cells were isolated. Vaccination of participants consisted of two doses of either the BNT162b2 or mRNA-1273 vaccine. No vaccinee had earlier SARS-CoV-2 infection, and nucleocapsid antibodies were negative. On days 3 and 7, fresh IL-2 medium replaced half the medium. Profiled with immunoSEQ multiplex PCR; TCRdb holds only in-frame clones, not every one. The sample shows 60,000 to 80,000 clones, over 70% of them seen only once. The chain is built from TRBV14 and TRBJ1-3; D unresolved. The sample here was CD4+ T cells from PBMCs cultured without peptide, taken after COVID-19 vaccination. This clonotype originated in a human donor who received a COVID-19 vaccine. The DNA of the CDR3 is TGTGCCAGCAGTCTACACGGGTCGGCTGGAAACACCATATATTTT. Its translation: CASSLHGSAGNTIYF.